A selection of T cell receptor beta chains follows, all from one sample in a study of siplizumab effects on memory and regulatory T cells. Libraries were prepared by immunoSEQ multiplex PCR; TCRdb keeps only in-frame clonotypes and omits some of them. The sample shows 90,000 to 150,000 clones, 80% to 95% of them seen only once. The source material was non-Treg CD4+ T cells sorted from blood. The receptors come from a human donor in good health. CDR3s include the opening cysteine and the closing phenylalanine or tryptophan. A D gene is named only where the DNA matches it firmly. Where a row states a size, it is once, few, many or the class of an expanded clone; other rows omit it.

clone_size d_call j_call v_call cdr3_aa cdr3_nt
NA NA TRBJ1-5 TRBV5-1 CASSLGDFWQPQHF TGCGCCAGCAGCTTAGGGGACTTCTGGCAGCCCCAGCATTTT
NA TRBD2 TRBJ2-7 TRBV19 CASSSLTSGGLLGRVYEQYF TGTGCCAGTAGTTCCTTGACTAGCGGGGGCCTTCTCGGCCGGGTCTACGAGCAGTACTTC
NA TRBD2 TRBJ2-7 TRBV11-2 CASRPSGTYEQYF TGTGCCAGCAGGCCTAGCGGGACCTACGAGCAGTACTTC
NA NA TRBJ1-1 TRBV5-4 CASSLAGADTEAFF TGTGCCAGCAGCTTGGCAGGGGCTGACACTGAAGCTTTCTTT
NA NA TRBJ2-2 TRBV7-7 CASSLVGPGELFF TGTGCCAGCAGCTTAGTTGGACCCGGGGAGCTGTTTTTT
NA NA TRBJ2-3 TRBV7-2 CASSFLVDTQYF TGTGCCAGCAGCTTTTTGGTAGATACGCAGTATTTT
NA NA TRBJ2-5 TRBV25-1 CASSEWGETQYF TGTGCCAGCAGTGAGTGGGGAGAGACCCAGTACTTC
NA TRBD1 TRBJ2-7 TRBV5-1 CASSPDRGLIRQYF TGCGCCAGCAGCCCGGACAGGGGGCTGATACGACAGTACTTC
once TRBD1 TRBJ2-7 TRBV7-3 CASSSAGTGAEEQYF TGTGCCAGCAGCTCCGCCGGGACAGGGGCAGAAGAGCAGTACTTC
once TRBD1 TRBJ2-7 TRBV29-1 CSAWTGSSYEQYF TGCAGCGCCTGGACAGGGAGCTCCTACGAGCAGTACTTC
once NA TRBJ1-5 TRBV7-4 CASSLDVAGKRGNQPQHF TGTGCCAGCAGCTTAGACGTTGCGGGGAAAAGGGGCAATCAGCCCCAGCATTTT
once NA TRBJ2-2 TRBV7-3 CASSPEGAGELFF TGTGCCAGCAGCCCCGAAGGGGCCGGGGAGCTGTTTTTT
NA NA TRBJ2-3 TRBV12-5 CASGLLTDTQYF TGTGCTAGTGGTTTGCTCACAGATACGCAGTATTTT
NA TRBD2 TRBJ2-7 TRBV28 CASSLKRGGSYEQYF TGTGCCAGCAGCCTCAAGCGGGGGGGTTCCTACGAGCAGTACTTC
once TRBD2 TRBJ2-2 TRBV6-5 CASSWTSGGAGGELFF TGTGCCAGCAGTTGGACTAGCGGGGGGGCCGGCGGGGAGCTGTTTTTT
once NA TRBJ1-5 TRBV2 CASKWEGPQHF TGTGCCAGCAAGTGGGAGGGGCCCCAGCATTTT
once NA TRBJ1-2 TRBV15 CATSRAARPNYGYTF TGTGCCACCAGCAGAGCGGCCCGCCCTAACTATGGCTACACCTTC
NA NA TRBJ1-4 TRBV25-1 CASSEWGEREEKLFF TGTGCCAGCAGTGAATGGGGGGAGAGGGAGGAAAAACTGTTTTTT
few NA TRBJ1-6 TRBV7-9 CASSLTGLVSPLHF TGTGCCAGCAGCCTCACAGGGCTGGTATCACCCCTCCACTTT
NA TRBD1 TRBJ1-6 TRBV7-3 CASSREGTGSNSPLHF TGTGCCAGCAGCCGAGAGGGGACAGGGTCAAATTCACCCCTCCACTTT
NA NA TRBJ1-6 TRBV11-2 CASSSGTGINNSPLHF TGTGCCAGCAGCTCCGGGACCGGAATTAATAATTCACCCCTCCACTTT
NA NA TRBJ1-1 TRBV11-2 CASSLVQHTEAFF TGTGCCAGCAGCTTAGTTCAGCACACTGAAGCTTTCTTT
NA TRBD1 TRBJ2-5 TRBV11-2 CASSFFRGQVQETQYF TGTGCCAGCAGCTTCTTTCGTGGACAGGTCCAAGAGACCCAGTACTTC
once TRBD1 TRBJ2-7 TRBV2 CASSYPGQGYEQYF TGTGCCAGCAGCTATCCTGGACAGGGCTACGAGCAGTACTTC
NA NA TRBJ1-3 TRBV5-1 CASSPGGGNTIYF TGCGCCAGCAGCCCCGGTGGTGGAAACACCATATATTTT
NA NA TRBJ1-4 TRBV7-2 CASSSRQSVEKLFF TGTGCCAGCAGCTCTAGACAATCGGTTGAAAAACTGTTTTTT
NA NA TRBJ1-2 TRBV7-2 CASSLTRTNYGYTF TGTGCCAGCAGCTTAACACGGACTAACTATGGCTACACCTTC
NA NA TRBJ1-1 TRBV6-5 CASSYSTEAFF TGTGCCAGCAGTTACTCGACTGAAGCTTTCTTT
NA NA TRBJ1-5 TRBV27 CASSFRGTETNQPQHF TGTGCCAGCAGTTTTAGGGGGACCGAAACAAATCAGCCCCAGCATTTT
NA NA TRBJ2-1 TRBV7-3 CASSLSGDEQFF TGTGCCAGCAGCTTAAGTGGCGATGAGCAGTTCTTC
NA NA TRBJ2-3 TRBV7-2 CASSLAGRVTDTQYF TGTGCCAGCAGCTTAGCGGGTAGAGTTACAGATACGCAGTATTTT
once NA TRBJ1-1 TRBV7-9 CASSLGWTASDTEAFF TGTGCCAGCAGCTTAGGGTGGACAGCTTCGGACACTGAAGCTTTCTTT
NA NA TRBJ1-1 TRBV7-2 CASSLLFGGNTEAFF TGTGCCAGCAGCTTATTGTTCGGGGGAAACACTGAAGCTTTCTTT
NA NA TRBJ1-2 TRBV18 CASSPDGTYGYTF TGTGCCAGCTCACCCGACGGAACCTATGGCTACACCTTC
NA NA TRBJ2-7 TRBV5-4 CASSPPPGPSVEQYF TGTGCCAGCAGCCCACCCCCGGGACCCTCGGTGGAGCAGTACTTC
NA NA TRBJ1-3 TRBV7-2 CASSRGNTIYF TGTGCCAGCAGCCGTGGAAACACCATATATTTT
NA NA TRBJ1-1 TRBV16 CASSQDRLYTEAFF TGTGCCAGCAGTCAAGACAGACTTTACACTGAAGCTTTCTTT
NA TRBD1 TRBJ1-3 TRBV6-5 CASSYLAGGGNTIYF TGTGCCAGCAGTTACTTGGCAGGGGGAGGAAACACCATATATTTT
NA TRBD1 TRBJ1-6 TRBV19 CASSLPAGGNSPLHF TGTGCCAGTAGTCTCCCGGCAGGGGGGAATTCACCCCTCCACTTT
NA TRBD1 TRBJ2-6 TRBV19 CASSPRDRGSGANVLTF TGTGCCAGTAGTCCACGGGACAGGGGGTCTGGGGCCAACGTCCTGACTTTC
NA NA TRBJ1-3 TRBV30 CAWSTNSGNTIYF TGTGCCTGGAGCACAAATTCGGGAAACACCATATATTTT
NA NA TRBJ2-6 TRBV14 CASSQALAPGANVLTF TGTGCCAGCAGCCAAGCCCTAGCCCCTGGGGCCAACGTCCTGACTTTC
once NA TRBJ2-5 TRBV7-2 CASSPGPLTETQYF TGTGCCAGCAGCCCAGGGCCCCTTACGGAGACCCAGTACTTC
NA NA TRBJ2-3 TRBV7-2 CASSPYTTDTQYF TGTGCCAGCAGCCCATATACCACAGATACGCAGTATTTT
NA TRBD1 TRBJ1-1 TRBV27 CASSFQGAVNTEAFF TGTGCCAGCAGTTTTCAGGGGGCGGTTAACACTGAAGCTTTCTTT
NA TRBD2 TRBJ2-2 TRBV30 CAWKVWLAGANTGELFF TGTGCCTGGAAGGTCTGGCTAGCGGGAGCGAACACCGGGGAGCTGTTTTTT
once NA TRBJ1-1 TRBV30 CAWRLNTEAFF TGTGCCTGGAGATTGAACACTGAAGCTTTCTTT
NA TRBD1 TRBJ1-1 TRBV29-1 CSVDRGLGMNTEAFF TGCAGCGTTGACAGGGGGCTTGGGATGAACACTGAAGCTTTCTTT
NA TRBD2 TRBJ2-3 TRBV28 CASSFGLVVDTQYF TGTGCCAGCAGTTTCGGACTAGTTGTTGATACGCAGTATTTT
NA TRBD2 TRBJ2-2 TRBV7-3 CASSLLAVDTGELFF TGTGCCAGCAGCTTACTAGCGGTGGACACCGGGGAGCTGTTTTTT
NA TRBD2 TRBJ2-3 TRBV6-1 CASSDIAGGLSDTQYF TGTGCCAGCAGTGATATAGCGGGGGGGCTATCAGATACGCAGTATTTT
NA TRBD1 TRBJ2-5 TRBV6-5 CASSDREQETQYF TGTGCCAGCAGCGACAGGGAGCAAGAGACCCAGTACTTC
NA NA TRBJ2-3 TRBV7-2 CASSSVGDTQYF TGTGCCAGCAGCTCTGTGGGAGATACGCAGTATTTT
NA NA TRBJ2-7 TRBV6-5 CATTGQGGAQEQYF TGTGCCACCACGGGGCAGGGGGGGGCTCAAGAGCAGTACTTC
once NA TRBJ2-4 TRBV18 CASSPRLEAKNIQYF TGTGCCAGCTCTCCCCGACTAGAAGCCAAAAACATTCAGTACTTC
NA NA TRBJ2-7 TRBV7-2 CASSRPGFNYEQYF TGTGCCAGCAGCCGTCCAGGGTTTAACTACGAGCAGTACTTC
NA NA TRBJ2-7 TRBV18 CASSPGRPELSYEQYF TGTGCCAGCTCACCAGGGCGTCCCGAACTCTCCTACGAGCAGTACTTC
few NA TRBJ1-4 TRBV7-9 CASSNEKLFF TGTGCCAGCAGTAATGAAAAACTGTTTTTT
NA NA TRBJ2-1 TRBV19 CASRMASPGYNEQFF TGTGCCAGTAGGATGGCGAGCCCGGGCTACAATGAGCAGTTCTTC
NA NA TRBJ2-2 TRBV6-5 CASSLNRVDTGELFF TGTGCCAGCAGTTTAAACAGGGTGGACACCGGGGAGCTGTTTTTT